This T cell receptor (beta chain) was observed in a study of T cell changes during pregnancy in multiple sclerosis. The junction had 0 bases not matched to a gene; V was cut back by 4 bases and J by 3 bases. Germline loops: CDR1 SNHLY, CDR2 FYNNEI. This CDR3 region has 13 residues. TCRdb's copy holds only in-frame clones and misses some; the assay was immunoSEQ multiplex PCR. The sample yields over 100,000 clones, approximately 90% seen once. This specimen was peripheral blood, taken in the third trimester of pregnancy. The sequence was collected from a female donor with multiple sclerosis, enrolled in a pregnancy study. The V gene is TRBV2, the J gene TRBJ1-1; 9 bases line up with TRBD1. CDR3 bases: TGTGCCAGCAGTGGACAGGGGGACACTGAAGCTTTCTTT. It translates to CASSGQGDTEAFF.